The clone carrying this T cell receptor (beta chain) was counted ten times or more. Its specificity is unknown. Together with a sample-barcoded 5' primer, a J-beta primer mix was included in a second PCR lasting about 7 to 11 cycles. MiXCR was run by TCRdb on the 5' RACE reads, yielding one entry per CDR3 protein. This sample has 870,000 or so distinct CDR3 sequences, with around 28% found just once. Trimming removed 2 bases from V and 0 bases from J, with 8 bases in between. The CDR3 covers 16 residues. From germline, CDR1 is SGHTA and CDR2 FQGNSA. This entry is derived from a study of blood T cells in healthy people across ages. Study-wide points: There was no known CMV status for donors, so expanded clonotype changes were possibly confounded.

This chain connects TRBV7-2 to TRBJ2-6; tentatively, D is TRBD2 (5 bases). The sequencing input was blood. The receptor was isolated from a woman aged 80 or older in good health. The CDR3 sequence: CASSLRGSSGANVLTF. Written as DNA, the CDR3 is TGTGCCAGCAGCTTACGAGGGAGCTCTGGGGCCAACGTCCTGACTTTC. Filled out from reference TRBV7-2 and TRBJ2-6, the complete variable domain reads GAGVSQSPSNKVTEKGKDVELRCDPISGHTALYWYRQSLGQGLEFLIYFQGNSAPDKSGLPSDRFSAERTGGSVSTLTIQRTQQEDSAVYLCASSLRGSSGANVLTFGAGSRLTVL.